The T cell receptor beta chain under discussion was sequenced for a study of breast tumors, draining lymph nodes, adjacent tissues. Findings of the study overall: Most tumor T cells seemingly derive from lymph node, then expand in tumor. The lymph node origin of tumor T cells was framed as consistent with a hypothesis, not demonstrated.

The lymph nodes were axillary draining lymph nodes from breast cancer patients. As to this clonotype: Its cognate antigen is unknown.

The CDR3 sequence is 13 residues long. Germline assignment: CDR1 SGDLS and CDR2 YYNGEE. The germline V and J ends were trimmed by 1 base and 1 base, with 5 bases remaining between them. Using its own MiXCR run on the multiplex PCR reads, TCRdb lists one record per CDR3 protein. This table holds around 130,000 distinct CDR3 sequences, about 20% found once. The V and J genes are TRBV9 and TRBJ1-1; no clear D gene. The sequenced material came from axillary lymph node tissue. The source is a female donor with breast cancer. Some clones in this sample may be carry-over from other donors' samples. The DNA of the CDR3 is TGTGCCAGCAGCGTACTGGAGAACACTGAAGCTTTCTTT. It codes for CASSVLENTEAFF. Full variable domain (missing parts from reference TRBV9 and TRBJ1-1): DSGVTQTPKHLITATGQRVTLRCSPRSGDLSVYWYQQSLDQGLQFLIQYYNGEERAKGNILERFSAQQFPDLHSELNLSSLELGDSALYFCASSVLENTEAFFGQGTRLTVV.